This TCR beta chain came from a study of metastatic and nonmetastatic thyroid tumors. Looking at the study overall: Both malignant and benign thyroid patients supplied peripheral blood and tumor or nodule tissue samples, across which the repertoires of these patients were then compared.

TCRdb used MiXCR to call clones anew from the PCR reads. The repertoire holds about 31,000 clones, with 18% as singletons. Thyroid surgery took place with no prior treatment in any patient. This clone was detected ten times or more. CDR3 length equals 14 residues. Between the trimmed V and J ends, which lost 2 bases and 9 bases, there was a span of 17 bases. Germline loops: CDR1 SGHRS, CDR2 YFSETQ. The sequence was collected from a female donor with papillary thyroid cancer or a benign thyroid nodule (not recorded which). Some clones in this sample may be carry-over from other donors' samples. Sequencing was performed on blood. The chain recombines TRBV5-1 with TRBJ1-1; tentatively, D is TRBD1 (6 bases). The CDR3 spells CASSLGGSSSKAFF. CDR3 coding DNA: TGCGCCAGCAGCTTAGGGGGTTCCTCTTCAAAAGCTTTCTTT.